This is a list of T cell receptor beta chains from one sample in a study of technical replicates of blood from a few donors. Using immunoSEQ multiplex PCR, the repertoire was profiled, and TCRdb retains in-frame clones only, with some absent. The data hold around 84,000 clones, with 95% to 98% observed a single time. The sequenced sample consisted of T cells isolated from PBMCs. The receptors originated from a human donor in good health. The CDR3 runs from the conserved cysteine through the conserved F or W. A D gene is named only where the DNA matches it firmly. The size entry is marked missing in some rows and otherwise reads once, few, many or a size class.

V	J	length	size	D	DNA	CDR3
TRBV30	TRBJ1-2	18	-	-	TGTGCCTGGAGTGCTTTCGGAGTGCTTTCCCGCATTGGCTATGGCTACACCTTC	CAWSAFGVLSRIGYGYTF
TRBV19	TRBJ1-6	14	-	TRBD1	TGTGCCAGTAGCCCGGACAGGGACAATTCACCCCTCCACTTT	CASSPDRDNSPLHF
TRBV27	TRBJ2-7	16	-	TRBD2	TGTGCCAGCACACCGCGAGCGGGAGTAGTCTCCTACGAGCAGTACTTC	CASTPRAGVVSYEQYF
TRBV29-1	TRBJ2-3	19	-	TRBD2	TGCAGCGTTGCGGTAGTTCGATTCGGGACTAGCTCATCCTCTGATACGCAGTATTTT	CSVAVVRFGTSSSSDTQYF
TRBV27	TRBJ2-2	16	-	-	TGTGCCAGCAGTTTTCTTAACAGAGCGAACACCGGGGAGCTGTTTTTT	CASSFLNRANTGELFF
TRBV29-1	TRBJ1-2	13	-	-	TGCAGCGCATTCCGGGACTATGGGGATGGCTACACCTTC	CSAFRDYGDGYTF
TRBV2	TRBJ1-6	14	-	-	TGTGCCAGCAGTGTCCACCCGGAGAATTCACCCCTCCACTTT	CASSVHPENSPLHF
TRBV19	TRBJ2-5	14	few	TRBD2	TGTGCCAGCGGAAGCGGGGGGGCCCGAGAGACCCAGTACTTC	CASGSGGARETQYF
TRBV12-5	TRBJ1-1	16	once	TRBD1	TGTGCTAGTGGTTTGGTACTTTCGACAGGGGGCACTGAAGCTTTCTTT	CASGLVLSTGGTEAFF
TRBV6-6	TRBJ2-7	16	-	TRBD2	TGTGCCAGCAGTTACACCGGGACTAGCGGGGGCTACGAGCAGTACTTC	CASSYTGTSGGYEQYF
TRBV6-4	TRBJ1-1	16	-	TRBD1	TGTGCCAGCAGTGACTCGCCCGGACAGGGTACCACTGAAGCTTTCTTT	CASSDSPGQGTTEAFF
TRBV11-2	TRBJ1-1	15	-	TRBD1	TGTGCCAGCCTCCGGGGACAGGGATTGAACACTGAAGCTTTCTTT	CASLRGQGLNTEAFF
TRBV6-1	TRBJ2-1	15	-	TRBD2	TGTGCCAGCAGTGAAGTAAGCGGGAAATACAATGAGCAGTTCTTC	CASSEVSGKYNEQFF
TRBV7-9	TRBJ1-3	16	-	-	TGTGCCAGCAACACACAGGCCGGGAGCTCTGGAAACACCATATATTTT	CASNTQAGSSGNTIYF
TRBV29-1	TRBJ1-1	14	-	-	TGCAGCGTGTCCGGCAGACTTATGAACACTGAAGCTTTCTTT	CSVSGRLMNTEAFF
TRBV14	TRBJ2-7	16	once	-	TGTGCCAGCAGCCAAGATCGGCAGCGGGACACCTACGAGCAGTACTTC	CASSQDRQRDTYEQYF
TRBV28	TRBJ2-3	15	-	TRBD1	TGTGCCAGCAGCTTCAGGGGGCGAATCGCAGATACGCAGTATTTT	CASSFRGRIADTQYF